Following are 30 T cell receptor beta chains from one sample sequenced in a study of cytomegalovirus exposure and HLA in healthy donors. PCR amplification relied on 60 Vbeta primers (plus 13 Jbeta primers). TCRdb keeps only in-frame clones here, not all; method: immunoSEQ multiplex PCR. The table lists around 200,000 clones, roughly 79% of them singletons, with around 1.6% in the top ten. Material: PBMCs. Receptors originate from a woman aged 18-29 years in good health and CMV-seronegative.

The V and J genes are TRBV9 and TRBJ2-2, with 8 bases identical to TRBD1. This CDR3 has 16 amino acids. J lost 3 bases, V lost 2 bases, and 6 bases had no gene match. The germline V gene has CDR1 SGDLS and CDR2 YYNGEE. The chain's CDR3 is CASSVPDRVDTGELFF. In DNA, the CDR3 is TGTGCCAGCAGCGTCCCGGACAGGGTTGACACCGGGGAGCTGTTTTTT. Full variable domain (remainder filled in from reference TRBV9 and TRBJ2-2): DSGVTQTPKHLITATGQRVTLRCSPRSGDLSVYWYQQSLDQGLQFLIQYYNGEERAKGNILERFSAQQFPDLHSELNLSSLELGDSALYFCASSVPDRVDTGELFFGEGSRLTVL.

The gene calls are TRBV7-8 and TRBJ1-1; D may be TRBD1 (6 bases). Trimming shortened V by 4 bases and J by 4 bases, and 16 bases separated the two germline ends. Germline lookup yields CDR1 SGHVS and CDR2 FQNEAQ. CDR3 length: 15 residues. CDR3 bases: TGTGCCAGCAGCTCCACCGGGGGGCCCGGCACTGAAGCTTTCTTT. Translated, it gives CASSSTGGPGTEAFF.

This clone was recorded at least ten times. The chain carries TRBV19 and TRBJ1-2, with D tentatively TRBD1 (5 bases). In germline, CDR1 is LNHDA, CDR2 SQIVND (reference sequence). V was pared by 7 bases and J by 7 bases, with 10 bases between. The CDR3 covers 11 residues. The CDR3 protein is CASKGGVGYTF. CDR3 DNA: TGTGCCAGTAAAGGAGGGGTTGGCTACACCTTC. Based on the CDR3 plus reference TRBV19 and TRBJ1-2, the full variable domain is DGGITQSPKYLFRKEGQNVTLSCEQNLNHDAMYWYRQDPGQGLRLIYYSQIVNDFQKGDIAEGYSVSREKKESFPLTVTSAQKNPTAFYLCASKGGVGYTFGSGTRLTVV.

The V and J genes are TRBV9 and TRBJ1-5, with 8 nucleotides matching TRBD1. CDR1 SGDLS and CDR2 YYNGEE come from the germline V gene. J was trimmed by 1 base and V by 3 bases; bases with no gene match: 3. The CDR3 is made up of 15 amino acids. CDR3 region: CASSAGQGSNQPQHF. The DNA of the CDR3 is TGTGCCAGCAGCGCCGGACAGGGAAGCAATCAGCCCCAGCATTTT.

V usage is TRBV29-1 and J usage is TRBJ2-7; D is perhaps TRBD1 (6 bases). There are 11 residues in the CDR3. Per germline, CDR1 SQVTM and CDR2 ANQGSEA. Trimming left V 8 bases short and J 6 bases short, with 14 bases between. The CDR3: CSSYTGSEQYF. The CDR3 DNA follows: TGCAGCTCTTACACAGGGTCCGAGCAGTACTTC.

The chain joins TRBV7-3 to TRBJ1-3; D gene uncertain. Germline-derived CDR1 and CDR2 are SGHTA and FQGTGA. V lost 0 bases and J lost 4, with 4 bases in between. This CDR3 spans 13 amino acids. This CDR3 is CASSLTQGNTIYF. CDR3 nucleotide sequence: TGTGCCAGCAGCTTAACGCAGGGAAACACCATATATTTT. Complete variable domain (other parts from reference TRBV7-3 and TRBJ1-3): GAGVSQTPSNKVTEKGKYVELRCDPISGHTALYWYRQSLGQGPEFLIYFQGTGAADDSGLPNDRFFAVRPEGSVSTLKIQRTERGDSAVYLCASSLTQGNTIYFGEGSWLTVV.

The gene calls are TRBV25-1 and TRBJ2-7, with a possible D match to TRBD2 (6 bases). V gave up 3 bases and J gave up 0 bases, with 9 bases separating them. The V gene's germline CDR1 is MGHDK and CDR2 SYGVNS. The CDR3 has 14 residues. The CDR3 nucleotides read TGTGCCAGCAGTGATGCGGGACCCTCCTACGAGCAGTACTTC. Encoded protein: CASSDAGPSYEQYF.

The rearrangement links TRBV6-5 to TRBJ1-3; 8 positions match TRBD1. The ends lost 7 bases at V and 0 bases at J; junction bases unmatched: 5. The CDR3 loop spans 15 amino acids. Per the germline V gene, CDR1 is MNHEY and CDR2 is SVGAGI. The CDR3 is CASNHGQGSGNTIYF. As DNA, the CDR3 is TGTGCCAGCAACCATGGACAGGGCTCTGGAAACACCATATATTTT.

There are a few counts of this clone. The rearrangement uses TRBV19 and TRBJ1-2, with 7 bases that match TRBD1. The CDR3 has 15 residues. Germline assignment: CDR1 LNHDA and CDR2 SQIVND (reference sequence). J gave up 0 bases and V 3 bases, and 4 bases lay outside the gene matches. CDR3 loop: CASSIGTDTNYGYTF. The CDR3 nucleotides are TGTGCCAGTAGTATTGGGACAGACACTAACTATGGCTACACCTTC.

V and J are TRBV6-5 and TRBJ1-1; D not resolved. V lost 5 bases to trimming and J lost 10 bases, with 17 bases between them. The CDR3 sequence is 13 residues long. Germline V gene data show CDR1 as MNHEY and CDR2 as SVGAGI. CDR3 sequence: CASSPGQEVRAFF. Written as DNA, the CDR3 is TGTGCCAGCAGTCCCGGGCAGGAGGTCAGAGCTTTCTTT.

The gene calls are TRBV19 and TRBJ2-2; the match to TRBD1 covers 9 bases. Germline values: CDR1 LNHDA, CDR2 SQIVND (reference sequence). The CDR3 runs to 16 residues. V shed 4 bases and J 2 bases; nucleotides not matched to a gene: 5. CDR3 protein: CASSTRTGVNTGELFF. CDR3 nucleotides: TGTGCCAGTAGTACACGGACAGGGGTCAACACCGGGGAGCTGTTTTTT.

The chain couples TRBV28 to TRBJ1-6; 7 nucleotides match TRBD1. Germline values: CDR1 MDHEN, CDR2 SYDVKM. The CDR3 loop spans 15 amino acids. With 5 bases clipped from V and 6 bases from J, the junction kept 7 bases outside the gene matches. This CDR3 reads CASSRYRGPNSPLHF. The CDR3 DNA reads TGTGCCAGCAGTCGCTACAGGGGCCCTAATTCACCCCTCCACTTT. Filled out from reference TRBV28 and TRBJ1-6, the complete variable domain reads DVKVTQSSRYLVKRTGEKVFLECVQDMDHENMFWYRQDPGLGLRLIYFSYDVKMKEKGDIPEGYSVSREKKERFSLILESASTNQTSMYLCASSRYRGPNSPLHFGNGTRLTVT.

The chain has TRBV2 and TRBJ2-7; D may be TRBD2 (5 bases). The CDR3 contains 16 residues. V lost 2 bases and J 7 bases, leaving 21 bases between the germline ends. Per the germline V gene, CDR1 is SNHLY and CDR2 is FYNNEI. This CDR3 reads CASSEILTGKSLEQYF. The CDR3 DNA reads TGTGCCAGCAGTGAAATATTAACCGGGAAATCGCTTGAGCAGTACTTC.

A single count supports this clone. The CDR3 DNA reads as TGTGCCAGCAGCAAGGGACTAGCTTCCGGCGAGCAGTTCTTC. Translating gives CASSKGLASGEQFF. J is TRBJ2-1 and V is TRBV2; 9 bases line up with TRBD2. CDR1 is SNHLY, CDR2 FYNNEI, per germline. This CDR3 has 14 amino acids. V lost 6 bases, J lost 10 bases, and 10 bases stayed unmatched.

The chain joins TRBV2 to TRBJ2-7, with 12 bases aligning to TRBD1. The CDR3 totals 13 residues. V was pared by 11 bases and J by 6 bases, with 8 bases of the junction left unmatched. Germline CDR1 and CDR2: SNHLY and FYNNEI. DNA of the CDR3: TGTGCCTTAGGGGGGACAGGGGGCTTCGAGCAGTACTTC. The encoded protein is CALGGTGGFEQYF.

V is TRBV7-8 and J is TRBJ2-7, with 8 bases lining up with TRBD2. V lost 5 bases, J lost 3 bases, and 6 bases stayed unmatched. Germline loops: CDR1 SGHVS, CDR2 FQNEAQ. The CDR3 has 14 residues. CDR3 in DNA: TGTGCCAGCAGCCCGACGGGGGGGCTCTACGAGCAGTACTTC. Residues: CASSPTGGLYEQYF.

On this clone itself: This CDR3 fails to terminate in the conserved phenylalanine or tryptophan, so it likely reflects a read error. This chain joins TRBV10-2 and TRBJ1-2, with TRBD1 identical over 7 bases. Germline V gene data show CDR1 as WSHSY and CDR2 as SAAADI. The CDR3 extends over 17 amino acids. Trimming at V came to 8 bases and at J to 4 bases, leaving 19 bases not matched to a gene. CDR3 bases: TGCGCCAGCGGCCGTGACAGGGATAGTATTAGGGGCTATGGCTACACCCTC. Protein sequence: CASGRDRDSIRGYGYTL.

This clone was observed a handful of times. The chain links TRBV9 to TRBJ2-5, with no clear D. Per germline, CDR1 SGDLS and CDR2 YYNGEE. Trimming took off 1 base at V and 0 bases at J, with 7 bases between the two ends. The CDR3 covers 14 residues. Here the CDR3 DNA reads TGTGCCAGCAGCGTAAATCTGTACCAAGAGACCCAGTACTTC. Its translation: CASSVNLYQETQYF.

The rearrangement joins TRBV5-1 to TRBJ1-1; the D is unclear. Trimming left V 2 bases short and J 1 base short, with 6 bases between. The CDR3 consists of 13 residues. Germline V CDR1 and CDR2: SGHRS, YFSETQ. The CDR3 loop reads CASSLKQNTEAFF. CDR3 DNA: TGCGCCAGCAGCTTAAAACAGAACACTGAAGCTTTCTTT. Complete variable domain (other parts from reference TRBV5-1 and TRBJ1-1): KAGVTQTPRYLIKTRGQQVTLSCSPISGHRSVSWYQQTPGQGLQFLFEYFSETQRNKGNFPGRFSGRQFSNSRSEMNVSTLELGDSALYLCASSLKQNTEAFFGQGTRLTVV.

This chain connects TRBV6-5 to TRBJ2-1, with a tentative D call TRBD2 (7 bases). CDR3 size: 15 residues. With 2 bases removed from V and 9 bases from J, the gap between germline ends came to 17 bases. Germline values: CDR1 MNHEY, CDR2 SVGAGI. The CDR3 loop reads CASSYPANREGEQFF. In DNA form, the CDR3 reads TGTGCCAGCAGTTACCCCGCTAACAGGGAGGGTGAGCAGTTCTTC.

The chain carries TRBV5-1 and TRBJ2-4; 10 nucleotides match TRBD1. There are 15 residues in the CDR3. Germline assignment: CDR1 SGHRS and CDR2 YFSETQ. Trimming cost V 4 bases and J 5 bases; bases outside gene matches: 6. DNA for the CDR3: TGCGCCAGCAGCATGGGGACAGGGGCTGAAAACATTCAGTACTTC. It encodes CASSMGTGAENIQYF.

This clone was seen a handful of times. The genes are TRBV5-4 and TRBJ2-7; no reliable D call. This CDR3 is built from 14 residues. Per the germline V gene, CDR1 is SGHNT and CDR2 is YYREEE (reference sequence). Trimming cost V 0 bases and J 3 bases, with 10 bases left between them. CDR3 sequence (DNA): TGTGCCAGCAGCTTGGGTACTATCGGCTACGAGCAGTACTTC. This encodes CASSLGTIGYEQYF.

The chain couples TRBV15 to TRBJ2-7; TRBD2 matches 14 bases. Looked up from germline, CDR1 is LNHNV and CDR2 is YYDKDF (reference sequence). The length of the CDR3 is 17 residues. V lost 4 bases, J lost 1 base, and 6 bases stayed unmatched. The CDR3 is CATSNGLAGGESYEQYF. The CDR3, as DNA: TGTGCCACCAGCAACGGACTAGCGGGGGGTGAGTCCTACGAGCAGTACTTC.

V is TRBV28 and J is TRBJ1-2; D might be TRBD1 (6 bases). From germline, CDR1 is MDHEN and CDR2 SYDVKM. V was pared by 10 bases and J by 8 bases, with 26 bases between. The CDR3 has 15 residues. CDR3 loop: CAIPAGGGLTLGYTF. The CDR3 DNA reads TGTGCCATCCCTGCCGGGGGGGGCCTAACTTTAGGCTACACCTTC.

V is TRBV28 and J is TRBJ2-1, with a possible D match to TRBD2 (8 bases). CDR1 MDHEN and CDR2 SYDVKM come from the germline V gene. The CDR3 contains 16 residues. Trimming removed 2 bases at V and 6 bases at J, with 17 bases between. CDR3: CASSLVAGQPANEQFF. The DNA for the CDR3 is TGTGCCAGCAGTTTAGTAGCGGGACAGCCAGCCAATGAGCAGTTCTTC.

The rearrangement joins TRBV7-9 to TRBJ2-7; TRBD1 aligns across 10 bases. This CDR3 has 14 amino acids. Germline loops: CDR1 SEHNR, CDR2 FQNEAQ (reference sequence). The ends lost 3 bases at V and 5 bases at J; junction bases unmatched: 4. CDR3 in DNA: TGTGCCAGCAGCTTGGGACAGGGGTTCGACGAGCAGTACTTC. Residues: CASSLGQGFDEQYF.

The V gene is TRBV28, the J gene TRBJ2-2; a possible D gene is TRBD2 (5 bases). V lost 1 base and J lost 5, with 5 bases in between. The CDR3 has 13 amino acids. Germline CDR1 and CDR2: MDHEN and SYDVKM. The CDR3 DNA reads TGTGCCAGCAGTTTATCGGGGACCGGGGAGCTGTTTTTT. Protein product: CASSLSGTGELFF. The full variable domain, its missing parts supplied by reference TRBV28 and TRBJ2-2, is DVKVTQSSRYLVKRTGEKVFLECVQDMDHENMFWYRQDPGLGLRLIYFSYDVKMKEKGDIPEGYSVSREKKERFSLILESASTNQTSMYLCASSLSGTGELFFGEGSRLTVL.

This clone was counted a few times. The CDR3 here is CASRETSGGNTGELFF. For the CDR3, the DNA is TGTGCCAGCAGAGAGACTAGCGGGGGGAACACCGGGGAGCTGTTTTTT. The J gene is TRBJ2-2, the V gene TRBV7-9; 12 nucleotides align to TRBD2. V lost 6 bases to trimming and J lost 1 base; unmatched junction nucleotides: 3. CDR3 length: 16 amino acids. The germline CDR1 and CDR2 sequences are SEHNR and FQNEAQ (reference sequence).

The V gene is TRBV6-4, the J gene TRBJ1-5; D remains unclear. V was clipped by 5 bases and J by 3 bases, with 17 bases between them. The CDR3 runs 16 residues. Per the germline V gene, CDR1 is MRHNA and CDR2 is SNTAGT. This CDR3 is CASSYSRPSINQPQHF. CDR3 nucleotide sequence: TGTGCCAGCAGTTATTCCCGCCCATCTATCAATCAGCCCCAGCATTTT.

This clone showed up just a few times. This chain connects TRBV7-9 to TRBJ2-1; 10 nucleotides align to TRBD2. This CDR3 has 16 residues. After removal of 5 bases from V and 3 bases from J, the junction contained 7 bases not matched to a gene. CDR1 is SEHNR and CDR2 is FQNEAQ in the germline V gene (reference sequence). CDR3 nucleotides: TGTGCCAGCAGCCCTAGCGGGACTAGCGTCTACAATGAGCAGTTCTTC. Protein sequence: CASSPSGTSVYNEQFF.